The 31 T cell receptor beta chains in this list originate from one sample, sequenced in a study of T-cell reconstitution after alpha-beta-depleted transplantation in children (dated by TCRdb to the mid-2010s). In light of the paper, this sample's treatment or condition label describes: allogeneic hematopoietic cell transplantation with graft depleted of TCRalphabeta T cells and CD19 B cells. The protocol used for the library was PCR. The listed sequencing device is Illumina HiSeq 2500. TCR library preparation used molecular barcoding, with unique molecular identifiers applied to normalize quantification of the TCRbeta repertoire. Using fastp trimming at Q25 and MiXCR clonotype assembly, TCRdb reanalyzed the public sequencing data and kept in-frame beta chains. Each CDR3 protein appears once, grouped with its most common genes and DNA. This sample comprises under 250,000 distinct CDR3 sequences, 20% to 30% of them detected only once. Roughly 5% of the sample is taken by the ten largest.

Sequencing used PBMCs, mostly from graft donor cells, obtained 360 days after TCRalphabeta/CD19-depleted stem cell transplant. These receptors originate from a female patient aged 2 to 10 who had a stem cell transplant for congenital amegakaryocytic thrombocytopenia, so the T cells may come from the graft donor.

V gene TRBV7-9 combines with J gene TRBJ1-1; D not certain. The CDR3 contains 13 residues. Trimming shortened V by 6 bases and J by 3 bases, and 11 bases separated the two germline ends. Per the germline V gene, CDR1 is SEHNR and CDR2 is FQNEAQ (reference sequence). The CDR3 region has the DNA TGTGCCAGCAGGACGGACGCGGACACTGAAGCTTTCTTT. Translating gives CASRTDADTEAFF.

The V call is TRBV5-1, the J call TRBJ1-4; D is unresolved. The CDR3 has 14 residues. V was trimmed by 4 bases and J by 5 bases, leaving 12 bases between them. From germline, CDR1 is SGHRS and CDR2 YFSETQ. The CDR3 sequence: CASSRWAYNEKLFF. CDR3 DNA sequence: TGCGCCAGCAGCCGATGGGCGTACAATGAAAAACTGTTTTTT.

The chain uses TRBV11-2 and TRBJ2-7; D not resolved. The germline V and J ends were trimmed by 5 bases and 0 bases, with 17 bases remaining between them. Per the germline V gene, CDR1 is SGHAT and CDR2 is FQNNGV. The CDR3 contains 16 residues. Here the CDR3 DNA reads TGTGCCAGCAGCCCCGGCCAGTTCATGGGCTCCTACGAGCAGTACTTC. Translating it yields CASSPGQFMGSYEQYF.

The rearrangement links TRBV7-9 to TRBJ2-4; 8 bases match TRBD1. CDR3 length equals 16 residues. Looked up from germline, CDR1 is SEHNR and CDR2 is FQNEAQ (reference sequence). J was trimmed by 9 bases and V by 0 bases; bases with no gene match: 10. The CDR3 region is CASSLALGQGWGIQYF. The CDR3 bases are TGTGCCAGCAGCTTAGCGCTCGGACAGGGTTGGGGCATTCAGTACTTC.

This clonotype has a handful of counts. The V and J genes are TRBV4-1 and TRBJ1-4; TRBD1 aligns across 7 bases. CDR1 and CDR2 from the germline V gene are MGHRA and YSYEKL. This CDR3 has 16 residues. Unmatched junction bases numbered 9, after V lost 4 bases and J lost 4 bases. CDR3 in amino acids: CASSRDWDSLNEKLFF. The DNA for the CDR3 is TGCGCCAGCAGCCGTGACTGGGACAGCCTTAATGAAAAACTGTTTTTT.

The chain is built from TRBV3-1 and TRBJ2-1; D could derive from TRBD1 or TRBD2 (5 bases each). Germline V gives CDR1 LGHDT, CDR2 YNNKEL (reference sequence). V lost 1 base to trimming and J lost 2 bases, with 12 bases between them. The CDR3 is made up of 16 amino acids. CDR3 nucleotides: TGTGCCAGCAGCCAAGTTTCGGGGCCAACCTACAATGAGCAGTTCTTC. Encoded protein: CASSQVSGPTYNEQFF.

The rearrangement uses TRBV2 and TRBJ2-7; TRBD1 matches at 9 bases. This CDR3 is 14 amino acids long. From germline, CDR1 is SNHLY and CDR2 FYNNEI. The V segment lost 6 bases and the J segment 3 bases; nucleotides outside the gene matches: 6. The CDR3 DNA reads TGTGCCAGCAGGCAGGACAGGGGTAGCTACGAGCAGTACTTC. Translated, it gives CASRQDRGSYEQYF.

As concerns this clonotype: This sequence may be a read error, since a much larger clone differs from it by one base. The chain joins TRBV9 to TRBJ2-1; perhaps TRBD2 as D (5 bases). The germline V gene has CDR1 SGDLS and CDR2 YYNGEE. This CDR3 region has 13 residues. CDR3 nucleotides: TGTGCCACCAGCGGCGAGTTAGGTTTCGAGCAGTTCTTC. It translates to CATSGELGFEQFF.

This clonotype occurred a few times. V and J are TRBV7-9 and TRBJ2-3; 7 nucleotides line up with TRBD2. The CDR3 consists of 15 residues. Trimming cost V 7 bases and J 4 bases; bases outside gene matches: 11. Germline CDR1 is SEHNR and CDR2 is FQNEAQ (reference sequence). CDR3: CASTYLGEGPDTQYF. For the CDR3, the DNA is TGTGCCAGCACCTACCTCGGGGAGGGACCAGATACGCAGTATTTT.

This clonotype was counted only a few times. This chain links TRBV20-1 with TRBJ2-3; D perhaps matches TRBD1 (5 bases). With 6 bases removed from V and 4 bases from J, the gap between germline ends came to 8 bases. This CDR3 contains 11 residues. CDR1 and CDR2 from the germline V gene are DFQATT and SNEGSKA (reference sequence). The CDR3 nucleotides read TGCAGTGCGGGGCCCGCAGATACGCAGTATTTT. Translated, it gives CSAGPADTQYF.

This clonotype was counted many times. The chain links TRBV9 to TRBJ2-3, with a weak D call TRBD2 (6 bases). Trimming pared 0 bases from V and 4 bases from J, leaving 15 bases between. CDR1 SGDLS and CDR2 YYNGEE come from the germline V gene. CDR3 length equals 16 residues. The CDR3 is CASSVEPEGPADTQYF. CDR3 coding DNA: TGTGCCAGCAGCGTAGAACCGGAGGGCCCGGCAGATACGCAGTATTTT. The full variable domain, completed using reference TRBV9 and TRBJ2-3, is DSGVTQTPKHLITATGQRVTLRCSPRSGDLSVYWYQQSLDQGLQFLIQYYNGEERAKGNILERFSAQQFPDLHSELNLSSLELGDSALYFCASSVEPEGPADTQYFGPGTRLTVL.

This clonotype was picked up a small number of times. The chain joins TRBV20-1 to TRBJ2-1; D not certain. The CDR3 extends over 13 amino acids. V was shortened by 1 base and J by 8 bases, with 12 bases between the two germline ends. Germline CDR1 reads DFQATT; CDR2 reads SNEGSKA (reference sequence). The CDR3 region is CSARVPRSDEQFF. The CDR3 coding sequence is TGCAGTGCTAGAGTCCCCAGAAGCGATGAGCAGTTCTTC.

The table lists this clonotype with a few counts. The chain joins TRBV10-3 to TRBJ2-6; no clear D gene. CDR1 and CDR2 (germline): ENHRY, SYGVKD. Trimming cost V 2 bases and J 0 bases, with 11 bases left between them. The CDR3 has 17 residues. In nucleotides, the CDR3 is TGTGCCATCAGTGAGACGTATGGACGCTCTGGGGCCAACGTCCTGACTTTC. This sequence encodes CAISETYGRSGANVLTF.

The chain recombines TRBV12-3 or TRBV12-4 with TRBJ1-1; the D is unclear. Trimming removed 4 bases from V and 7 bases from J, with 7 bases in between. CDR3 length: 11 amino acids. The CDR3 DNA reads as TGTGCCAGCAGTTGGCGCCTTGAAGCTTTCTTT. Protein product: CASSWRLEAFF.

CDR3 coding DNA: TGTGCCAGCAGTCCGACAGCATTTCCTGGAGCAGATACGCAGTATTTT. It yields the protein CASSPTAFPGADTQYF. J is TRBJ2-3 and V is TRBV27, with a weak D call TRBD1 (5 bases). This CDR3 has 16 residues. Trimming took off 5 bases at V and 4 bases at J, with 19 bases between the two ends. Germline CDR1 is MNHEY and CDR2 is SMNVEV (reference sequence).

The chain joins TRBV7-9 to TRBJ2-7, with D maybe TRBD1 (6 bases). The V gene lost 3 bases and the J gene lost 2 bases, with 14 bases spanning the gap. The CDR3 is made up of 15 amino acids. Germline CDR1 and CDR2: SEHNR and FQNEAQ (reference sequence). As DNA, the CDR3 is TGTGCCAGCAGCTTCGGTCCGGGACACCCCTACGAGCAGTACTTC. Residues: CASSFGPGHPYEQYF.

V and J are TRBV20-1 and TRBJ2-2, with 7 nucleotides matching TRBD2. Trimming removed 0 bases from V and 6 bases from J; junction bases left unmatched: 4. CDR3 length equals 14 residues. Germline loops: CDR1 DFQATT, CDR2 SNEGSKA (reference sequence). CDR3 region: CSARDPLAAGELFF. The CDR3 DNA sequence: TGCAGTGCTAGAGATCCCCTAGCGGCCGGGGAGCTGTTTTTT.

There are a few counts of this clonotype. The rearrangement joins TRBV10-3 to TRBJ2-2, with unresolved D. The CDR3 covers 15 residues. Germline CDR1 and CDR2: ENHRY and SYGVKD. V gave up 0 bases and J gave up 4 bases, with 9 bases separating them. CDR3 amino acids: CAISESLDSTGELFF. Written as DNA, the CDR3 is TGTGCCATCAGTGAGTCCTTGGATAGCACCGGGGAGCTGTTTTTT.

This clonotype has just a few counts. The chain has TRBV9 and TRBJ1-2; 12 positions agree with TRBD1. Losses at the gene ends were 3 bases for V and 6 bases for J; bases not matched to a gene: 6. CDR3 length: 15 amino acids. The germline V gene encodes CDR1 SGDLS and CDR2 YYNGEE. Here the CDR3 reads CASSAAGTGGDGYTF. For the CDR3, the DNA is TGTGCCAGCAGCGCAGCCGGGACAGGGGGCGATGGCTACACCTTC.

J is TRBJ1-1 and V is TRBV5-1; unclear D gene. The CDR3 totals 14 residues. The V end lost 4 bases, the J end lost 2 bases, and 12 bases lay between the germline ends. Germline CDR1 reads SGHRS; CDR2 reads YFSETQ. DNA of the CDR3: TGCGCCAGCAGCCTCGGGAGCAGAAACACTGAAGCTTTCTTT. This encodes CASSLGSRNTEAFF.

This clonotype has ten or more counts. This chain uses TRBV5-1 with TRBJ2-3; the D gene is possibly TRBD2 (6 bases). The CDR3 covers 13 residues. In germline, CDR1 is SGHRS, CDR2 YFSETQ. The V end lost 4 bases, the J end lost 5 bases, and 11 bases lay between the germline ends. The CDR3 reads CASSRRAGDTQYF. CDR3 nucleotide sequence: TGCGCCAGCAGCCGACGAGCGGGAGATACGCAGTATTTT.

V usage is TRBV29-1 and J usage is TRBJ2-1, with a tentative D call TRBD1 (6 bases). Germline values: CDR1 SQVTM, CDR2 ANQGSEA. V was trimmed by 6 bases and J by 1 base, leaving 13 bases between them. The CDR3 totals 14 residues. Here the CDR3 DNA reads TGCAGCGTGGCAGGGGCGAGGTCCTACAATGAGCAGTTCTTC. Protein: CSVAGARSYNEQFF.

The V call is TRBV27, the J call TRBJ2-2; D might be TRBD2 (7 bases). V shed 3 bases and J shed 2 bases, with 10 bases lying between them. This CDR3 has 15 residues. The germline V gene encodes CDR1 MNHEY and CDR2 SMNVEV (reference sequence). DNA of the CDR3: TGTGCCAGCAGTTTCGGGGGGCTAAACACCGGGGAGCTGTTTTTT. Protein product: CASSFGGLNTGELFF.

The rearrangement joins TRBV6-2 or TRBV6-3 to TRBJ2-3; 8 bases agree with TRBD2. Germline loops: CDR1 MNHEY, CDR2 SVGEGT. CDR3 length: 13 amino acids. The junction had 6 bases not matched to a gene; V was cut back by 8 bases and J by 5 bases. The CDR3 DNA reads as TGTGCCAGCCAGAGCGGGAGAAGAGATACGCAGTATTTT. It codes for CASQSGRRDTQYF.

The genes are TRBV18 and TRBJ2-3; D not resolved. CDR1 KGHSH and CDR2 LQKENI come from the germline V gene. Trimming removed 4 bases from V and 2 bases from J, with 7 bases in between. The CDR3 loop spans 13 amino acids. This chain's CDR3 is CASSRQPTDTQYF. CDR3 bases: TGTGCCAGCTCACGGCAGCCCACAGATACGCAGTATTTT.

The chain carries TRBV28 and TRBJ2-3; no clear D. Between the trimmed V and J ends, which lost 4 bases and 10 bases, there was a span of 18 bases. Germline V gives CDR1 MDHEN, CDR2 SYDVKM. The CDR3 totals 14 residues. CDR3 protein: CASSSRSSLHAQYF. The CDR3 DNA sequence: TGTGCCAGCAGTTCTAGGAGCTCCTTGCATGCGCAGTATTTT.

This clonotype appeared a single time. The chain carries TRBV4-1 and TRBJ1-4; D gene uncertain. Germline assignment: CDR1 MGHRA and CDR2 YSYEKL. V was trimmed by 4 bases and J by 7 bases, leaving 28 bases between them. CDR3 length equals 19 residues. CDR3 in amino acids: CASSRNVLKFFSSREKLFF. In DNA, the CDR3 is TGCGCCAGCAGCCGCAACGTCCTTAAGTTTTTTTCGTCTCGTGAAAAACTGTTTTTT.

This clonotype was counted between two and nine times. The rearrangement uses TRBV3-1 and TRBJ2-7; 8 nucleotides line up with TRBD2. The V and J ends lost 3 bases and 1 base, in that order; junction bases with no gene match: 20. The CDR3 extends over 20 amino acids. Germline V lookup: CDR1 LGHDT, CDR2 YNNKEL (reference sequence). As DNA, the CDR3 is TGTGCCAGCAGCCATTTTAAAGGTGGCGGGAGGTCTTTACTTTCCTACGAGCAGTACTTC. Translated, it gives CASSHFKGGGRSLLSYEQYF.

Written as DNA, the CDR3 is TGTGCCAGCAGTATCCAAAGGCTCGGGCGGGGGACCCAGTACTTC. Translation gives CASSIQRLGRGTQYF. This chain uses TRBV12-3 or TRBV12-4 with TRBJ2-5; D might be TRBD2 (6 bases). V lost 5 bases, J lost 7 bases, and 20 bases lay in between. The CDR3 consists of 15 residues.

The rearrangement links TRBV5-4 to TRBJ2-5; D not certain. CDR1 SGHNT and CDR2 YYREEE come from the germline V gene (reference sequence). This CDR3 region has 13 residues. V gave up 4 bases and J gave up 7 bases, with 14 bases separating them. Written as DNA, the CDR3 is TGTGCCAGCAGCATTGGACCAGTAGGGACCCAGTACTTC. It is translated as CASSIGPVGTQYF.

V and J are TRBV7-2 and TRBJ2-1; D might be TRBD2 (6 bases). This CDR3 is 14 amino acids long. Germline V gives CDR1 SGHTA, CDR2 FQGNSA. V was clipped by 5 bases and J by 8 bases, with 16 bases between them. CDR3 nucleotides: TGTGCCAGCAGCAGGAGGGACTTAGCCTATGAGCAGTTCTTC. Its protein product is CASSRRDLAYEQFF.